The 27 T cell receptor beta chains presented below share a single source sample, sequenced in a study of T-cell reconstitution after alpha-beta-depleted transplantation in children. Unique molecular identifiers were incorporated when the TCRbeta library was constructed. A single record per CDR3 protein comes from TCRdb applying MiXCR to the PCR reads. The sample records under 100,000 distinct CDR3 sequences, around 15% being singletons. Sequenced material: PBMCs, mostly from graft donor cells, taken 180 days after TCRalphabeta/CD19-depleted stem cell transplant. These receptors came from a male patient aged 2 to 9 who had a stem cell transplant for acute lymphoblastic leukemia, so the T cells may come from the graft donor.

CDR3 DNA: TGCGCCAGCAGCCAAGTCGGGGAGAACACTGAAGCTTTCTTT. Its protein is CASSQVGENTEAFF. The rearrangement joins TRBV4-3 to TRBJ1-1; no definite D call. Germline CDR1 LGHNA, CDR2 YSLEER. V lost 1 base and J 1 base, leaving 7 bases between the germline ends. CDR3 length equals 14 residues.

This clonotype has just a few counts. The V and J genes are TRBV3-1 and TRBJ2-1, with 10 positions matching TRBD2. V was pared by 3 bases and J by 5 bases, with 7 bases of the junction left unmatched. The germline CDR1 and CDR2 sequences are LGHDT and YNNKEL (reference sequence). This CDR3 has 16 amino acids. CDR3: CASSHPGTSVDNEQFF. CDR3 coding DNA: TGTGCCAGCAGCCATCCCGGGACTAGCGTAGACAATGAGCAGTTCTTC.

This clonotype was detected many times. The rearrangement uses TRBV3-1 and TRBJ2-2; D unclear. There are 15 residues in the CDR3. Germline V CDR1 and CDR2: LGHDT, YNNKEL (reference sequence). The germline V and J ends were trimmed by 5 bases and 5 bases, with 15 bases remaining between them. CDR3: CASSYTEIRTGELFF. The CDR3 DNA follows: TGTGCCAGCAGCTACACTGAGATACGGACCGGGGAGCTGTTTTTT.

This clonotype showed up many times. The CDR3 DNA is TGTGCCAGCAGCTTACAGGGGACTAGCCCCACAGATACGCAGTATTTT. This encodes CASSLQGTSPTDTQYF. The chain employs TRBV7-2 and TRBJ2-3; 9 bases match TRBD2. From germline, CDR1 is SGHTA and CDR2 FQGNSA. The CDR3 loop spans 16 amino acids. V lost 2 bases and J lost 2; bases outside the gene matches: 5. Based on the CDR3 plus reference TRBV7-2 and TRBJ2-3, the full variable domain is GAGVSQSPSNKVTEKGKDVELRCDPISGHTALYWYRQSLGQGLEFLIYFQGNSAPDKSGLPSDRFSAERTGGSVSTLTIQRTQQEDSAVYLCASSLQGTSPTDTQYFGPGTRLTVL.

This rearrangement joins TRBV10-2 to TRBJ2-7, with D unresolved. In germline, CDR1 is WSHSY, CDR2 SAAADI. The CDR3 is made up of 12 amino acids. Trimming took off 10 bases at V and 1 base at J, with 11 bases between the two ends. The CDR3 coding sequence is TGCGCCACACGACTGGATTCCTACGAGCAGTACTTC. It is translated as CATRLDSYEQYF.

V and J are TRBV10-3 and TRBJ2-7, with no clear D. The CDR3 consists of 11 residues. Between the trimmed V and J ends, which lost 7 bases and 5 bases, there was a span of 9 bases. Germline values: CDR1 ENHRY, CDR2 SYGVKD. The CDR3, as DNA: TGTGCCATCAAAACGACCCACGAGCAGTACTTC. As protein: CAIKTTHEQYF.

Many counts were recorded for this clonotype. The DNA of the CDR3 is TGCGCCAGCACACCTAGCGGGGCTACTAGCACAGATACGCAGTATTTT. The encoded protein is CASTPSGATSTDTQYF. The J gene is TRBJ2-3, the V gene TRBV5-1, with 9 bases identical to TRBD2. After removal of 6 bases from V and 0 bases from J, the junction contained 8 bases not matched to a gene. The CDR3 has 16 residues. Germline CDR1 and CDR2: SGHRS and YFSETQ.

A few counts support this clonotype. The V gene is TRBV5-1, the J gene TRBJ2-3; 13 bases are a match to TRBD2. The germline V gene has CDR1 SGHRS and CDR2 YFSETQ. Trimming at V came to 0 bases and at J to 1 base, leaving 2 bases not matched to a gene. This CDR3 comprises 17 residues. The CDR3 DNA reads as TGCGCCAGCAGCTTGGTAACTAGCGGGGGGGGCACAGATACGCAGTATTTT. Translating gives CASSLVTSGGGTDTQYF.

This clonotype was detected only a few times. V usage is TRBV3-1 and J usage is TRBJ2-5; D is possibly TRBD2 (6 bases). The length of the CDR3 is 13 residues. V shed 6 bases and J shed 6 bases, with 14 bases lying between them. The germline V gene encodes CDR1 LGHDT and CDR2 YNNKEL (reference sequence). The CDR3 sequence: CASRGGGGKTQYF. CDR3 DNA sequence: TGTGCCAGCAGGGGGGGAGGAGGAAAGACCCAGTACTTC.

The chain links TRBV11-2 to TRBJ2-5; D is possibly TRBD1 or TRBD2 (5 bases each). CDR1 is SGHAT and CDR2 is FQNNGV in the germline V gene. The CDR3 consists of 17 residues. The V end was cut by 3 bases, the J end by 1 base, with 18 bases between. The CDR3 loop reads CASSFQGEVLGQETQYF. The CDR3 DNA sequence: TGTGCCAGCAGCTTCCAGGGAGAGGTCTTGGGCCAAGAGACCCAGTACTTC.

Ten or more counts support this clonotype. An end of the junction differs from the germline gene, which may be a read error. CDR3 amino acids: CASSLAGVLSTDTQYF. Written as DNA, the CDR3 is TGTGCCAGCAGCCTAGCAGGGGTGTTGAGCACAGATACGCAGTATTTT. This chain links TRBV7-2 with TRBJ2-3, with D possibly being TRBD1 (6 bases). The CDR3 totals 16 residues. The germline V gene has CDR1 SGHTA and CDR2 FQGNSA. The whole variable domain, filled in from reference TRBV7-2 and TRBJ2-3, reads GAGVSQSPSNKVTEKGKDVELRCDPISGHTALYWYRQSLGQGLEFLIYFQGNSAPDKSGLPSDRFSAERTGGSVSTLTIQRTQQEDSAVYLCASSLAGVLSTDTQYFGPGTRLTVL.

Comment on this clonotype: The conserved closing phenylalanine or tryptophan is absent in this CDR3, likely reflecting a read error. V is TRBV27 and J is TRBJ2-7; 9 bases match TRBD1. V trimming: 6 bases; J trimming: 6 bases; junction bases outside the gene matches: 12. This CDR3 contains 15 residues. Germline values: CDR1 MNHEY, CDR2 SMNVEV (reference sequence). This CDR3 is CASRFTDRGVGEQYI. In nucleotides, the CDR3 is TGTGCCAGCAGATTTACGGACAGGGGAGTCGGCGAGCAGTACATC.

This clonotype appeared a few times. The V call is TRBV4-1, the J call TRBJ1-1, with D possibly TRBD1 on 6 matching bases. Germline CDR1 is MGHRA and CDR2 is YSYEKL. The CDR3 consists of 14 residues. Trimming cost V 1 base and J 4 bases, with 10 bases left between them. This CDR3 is CASSQGAGATEAFF. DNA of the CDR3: TGCGCCAGCAGCCAAGGGGCGGGGGCCACTGAAGCTTTCTTT.

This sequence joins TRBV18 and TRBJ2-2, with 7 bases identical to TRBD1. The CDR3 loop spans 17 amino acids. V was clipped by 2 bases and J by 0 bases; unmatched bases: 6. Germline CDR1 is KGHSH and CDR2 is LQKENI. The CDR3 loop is CASSPAGTAANTGELFF. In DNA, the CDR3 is TGTGCCAGCTCACCAGCCGGGACAGCCGCGAACACCGGGGAGCTGTTTTTT.

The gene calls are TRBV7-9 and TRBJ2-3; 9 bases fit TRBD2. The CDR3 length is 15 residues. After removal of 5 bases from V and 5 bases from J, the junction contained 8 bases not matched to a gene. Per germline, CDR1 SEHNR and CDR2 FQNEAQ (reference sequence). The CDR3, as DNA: TGTGCCAGCAGCCGCGGGGGGGCCGGGAGAGATACGCAGTATTTT. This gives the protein CASSRGGAGRDTQYF.

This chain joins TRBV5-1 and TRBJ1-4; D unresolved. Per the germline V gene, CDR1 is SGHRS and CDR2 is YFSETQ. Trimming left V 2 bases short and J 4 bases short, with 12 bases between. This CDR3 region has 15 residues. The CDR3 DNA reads TGCGCCAGCAGCTTCATGGACGGTCGTAATGAAAAACTGTTTTTT. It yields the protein CASSFMDGRNEKLFF.

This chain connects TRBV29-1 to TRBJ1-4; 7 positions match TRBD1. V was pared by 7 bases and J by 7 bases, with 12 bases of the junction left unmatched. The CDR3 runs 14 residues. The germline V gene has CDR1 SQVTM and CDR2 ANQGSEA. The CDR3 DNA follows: TGCAGCGCTTCACGACAGGGTGGTGGTGAAAAACTGTTTTTT. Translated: CSASRQGGGEKLFF.

The CDR3 bases are TGCAGTGCTAGAGATCTCTGGGACACTGGAAACACCATATATTTT. Encoded protein: CSARDLWDTGNTIYF. The V and J genes are TRBV20-1 and TRBJ1-3, with D perhaps matching TRBD1 (6 bases). The CDR3 spans 15 residues. Germline lookup yields CDR1 DFQATT and CDR2 SNEGSKA (reference sequence). The V gene lost 0 bases and the J gene lost 2 bases, with 11 bases spanning the gap.

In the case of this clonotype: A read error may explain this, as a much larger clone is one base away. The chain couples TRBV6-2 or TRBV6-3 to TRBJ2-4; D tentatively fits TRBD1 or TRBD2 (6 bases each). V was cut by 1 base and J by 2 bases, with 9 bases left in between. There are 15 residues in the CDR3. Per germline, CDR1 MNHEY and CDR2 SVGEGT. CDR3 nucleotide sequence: TGTGCCAGCAGTTACTTCCGGGGGCCCAAAAACATTCAGTACTTC. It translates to CASSYFRGPKNIQYF.

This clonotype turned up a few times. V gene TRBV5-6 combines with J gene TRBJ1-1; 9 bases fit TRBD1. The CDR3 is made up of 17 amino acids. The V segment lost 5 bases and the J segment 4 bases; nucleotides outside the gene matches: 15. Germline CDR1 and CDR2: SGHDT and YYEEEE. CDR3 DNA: TGTGCCAGCAGTACGGATCGACAGGGGGTATGGAGCACTGAAGCTTTCTTT. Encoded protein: CASSTDRQGVWSTEAFF.

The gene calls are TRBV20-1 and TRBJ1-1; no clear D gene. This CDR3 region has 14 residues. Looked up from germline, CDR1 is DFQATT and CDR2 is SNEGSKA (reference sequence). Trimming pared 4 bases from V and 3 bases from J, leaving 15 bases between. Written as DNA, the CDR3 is TGCAGTGCTAAGGGTCGGCCGTTCGACACTGAAGCTTTCTTT. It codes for CSAKGRPFDTEAFF.

Here the CDR3 reads CSAGPGLAGGWDTQYF. CDR3 sequence (DNA): TGCAGTGCGGGACCGGGACTAGCGGGAGGATGGGATACGCAGTATTTT. The chain has TRBV20-1 and TRBJ2-3; TRBD2 aligns across 15 bases. From germline, CDR1 is DFQATT and CDR2 SNEGSKA (reference sequence). The CDR3 runs 16 residues. The V gene end was trimmed by 6 bases and the J gene end by 6 bases; junction bases not matched to a gene: 10.

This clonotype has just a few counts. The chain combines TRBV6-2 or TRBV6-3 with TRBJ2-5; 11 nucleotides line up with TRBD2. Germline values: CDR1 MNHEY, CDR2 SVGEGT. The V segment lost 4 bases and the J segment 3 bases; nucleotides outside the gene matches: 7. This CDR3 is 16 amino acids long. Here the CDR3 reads CASSSVTSGVKETQYF. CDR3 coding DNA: TGTGCCAGCAGTTCGGTGACTAGCGGGGTCAAAGAGACCCAGTACTTC.

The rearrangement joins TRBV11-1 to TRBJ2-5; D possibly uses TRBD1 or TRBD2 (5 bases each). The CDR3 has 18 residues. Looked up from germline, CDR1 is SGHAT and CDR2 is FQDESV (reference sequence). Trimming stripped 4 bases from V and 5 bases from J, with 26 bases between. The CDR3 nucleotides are TGTGCCAGCAGCTCCCCTGCCGGGACCGTTAACCCGGTGGAGACCCAGTACTTC. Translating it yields CASSSPAGTVNPVETQYF.

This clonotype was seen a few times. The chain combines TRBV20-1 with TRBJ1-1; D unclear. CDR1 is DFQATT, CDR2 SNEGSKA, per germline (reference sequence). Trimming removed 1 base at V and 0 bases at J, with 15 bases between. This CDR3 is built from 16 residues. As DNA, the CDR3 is TGCAGTGCTAGAGCCAGTGGCGCGGGGATGAACACTGAAGCTTTCTTT. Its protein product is CSARASGAGMNTEAFF.

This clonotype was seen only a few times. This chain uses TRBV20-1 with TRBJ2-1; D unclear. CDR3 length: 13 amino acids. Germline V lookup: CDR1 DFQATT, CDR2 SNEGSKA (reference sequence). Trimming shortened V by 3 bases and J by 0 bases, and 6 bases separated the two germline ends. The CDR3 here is CSASYYSYNEQFF. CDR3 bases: TGCAGTGCTAGTTACTACTCCTACAATGAGCAGTTCTTC.

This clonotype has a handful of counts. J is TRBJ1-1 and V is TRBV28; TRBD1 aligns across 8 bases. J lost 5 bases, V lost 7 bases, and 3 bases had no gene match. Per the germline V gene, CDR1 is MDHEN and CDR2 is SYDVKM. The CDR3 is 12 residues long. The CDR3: CASTDRATEAFF. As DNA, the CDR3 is TGTGCCAGCACGGACAGGGCGACTGAAGCTTTCTTT.